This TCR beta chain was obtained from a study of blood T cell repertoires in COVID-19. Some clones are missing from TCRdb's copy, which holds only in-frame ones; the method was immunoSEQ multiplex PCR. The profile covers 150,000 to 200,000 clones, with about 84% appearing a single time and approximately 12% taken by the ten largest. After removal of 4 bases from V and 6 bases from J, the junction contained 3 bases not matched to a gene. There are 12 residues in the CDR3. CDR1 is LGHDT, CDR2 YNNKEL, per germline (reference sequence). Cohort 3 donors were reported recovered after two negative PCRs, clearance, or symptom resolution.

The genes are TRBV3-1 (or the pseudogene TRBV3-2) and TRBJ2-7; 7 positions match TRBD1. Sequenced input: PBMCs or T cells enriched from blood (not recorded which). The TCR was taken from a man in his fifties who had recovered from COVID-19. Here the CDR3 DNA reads TGTGCCAGCAGCCCCGGGACAGCCGAGCAGTACTTC. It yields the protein CASSPGTAEQYF.